The entry that follows covers one T cell receptor (beta chain) sequence. Its antigen remains unidentified. This specimen comes from a study of cytomegalovirus exposure and HLA in healthy donors. Study-level information: Of several hundred genotyped donors, about 81% clustered with self-reported Caucasian donors.

The donors comprised healthy bone marrow donors. CDR1 is SGHNT and CDR2 is YYREEE in the germline V gene (reference sequence). V was clipped by 4 bases and J by 2 bases, with 13 bases between them. This CDR3 comprises 15 residues. Whole-study findings and limits: Researchers reported that a few CMV-associated chains were confirmed in vitro as CMV antigen-specific.

PCR was performed using 60 Vbeta and 13 Jbeta primers. In the authors' methods: Unique TCR beta chains totaled roughly 81 million in a later count, with roughly 10 million of them shared. Assay: immunoSEQ multiplex PCR; the TCRdb copy retains only in-frame clones and omits some. Clone size and V and J calls were adopted from that table, with D and trimming inferred from the DNA. The sample includes some 200,000 clones, around three quarters seen only once; the top ten take 0.6% to 0.7%. The chain joins TRBV5-4 to TRBJ1-5, with D possibly TRBD1 on 5 matching bases. The sample was PBMCs. This sequence was found in a boy aged 5-17 years in good health and CMV-seronegative. CDR3 coding DNA: TGTGCCAGCAGCCAGGACGGGGGAGGCAATCAGCCCCAGCATTTT. Translating it yields CASSQDGGGNQPQHF.